These 18 T cell receptor beta chains originate from one sample sequenced in a study of early T cells in non-severe SARS-CoV-2 infection. MiXCR was run by TCRdb on the 5' RACE reads, yielding one entry per CDR3 protein. This repertoire shows 45,000 to 65,000 distinct CDR3 sequences, around 10% found once; its top ten account for 4.2%. The specimen sequenced was whole blood. These TCRs come from an adult who was a healthcare worker with PCR-confirmed SARS-CoV-2 infection or an uninfected control (not recorded which).

This clonotype has at least ten counts. The rearrangement uses TRBV29-1 and TRBJ1-1; perhaps TRBD1 as D (5 bases). Trimming stripped 4 bases from V and 3 bases from J, with 9 bases between. This CDR3 spans 12 amino acids. The germline V gene encodes CDR1 SQVTM and CDR2 ANQGSEA. The CDR3 DNA is TGCAGCGTTGGACAGCCTTACACTGAAGCTTTCTTT. This sequence encodes CSVGQPYTEAFF.

This clonotype has at least ten counts. The chain uses TRBV13 and TRBJ1-6, with 10 bases matching TRBD1. The CDR3 is 15 residues long. Trimming took 2 bases from V and 10 from J; bases not matched to a gene: 5. In germline, CDR1 is PRHDT, CDR2 FYEKMQ (reference sequence). CDR3 DNA sequence: TGTGCCAGCAGCTTAAGGGGACAGGGGCCCTCACCCCTCCACTTT. This translates into CASSLRGQGPSPLHF.

In its sample, this clonotype was seen many times. The gene calls are TRBV7-2 and TRBJ2-7; D is undetermined. The CDR3 runs to 15 residues. Germline V lookup: CDR1 SGHTA, CDR2 FQGNSA. Trimming stripped 5 bases from V and 1 base from J, with 15 bases between. Here the CDR3 DNA reads TGTGCCAGCAGCCAAGGGCCTGCTCGGTCCTACGAGCAGTACTTC. This sequence encodes CASSQGPARSYEQYF.

The chain couples TRBV30 to TRBJ2-6, with D unclear. V was cut by 4 bases and J by 4 bases, with 8 bases left in between. This CDR3 is built from 13 residues. Germline V CDR1 and CDR2: GTSNPN, SVGIG (reference sequence). This chain's CDR3 is CAWTGRGANVLTF. Here the CDR3 DNA reads TGTGCCTGGACAGGAAGGGGGGCCAACGTCCTGACTTTC.

This clonotype was counted at least ten times. The CDR3: CASKRGYNEQFF. CDR3 in DNA: TGTGCCAGCAAGAGGGGTTACAATGAGCAGTTCTTC. V is TRBV6-5 and J is TRBJ2-1; possibly TRBD1 or TRBD2 for D (5 bases each). With 7 bases removed from V and 4 bases from J, the gap between germline ends came to 8 bases. This CDR3 comprises 12 residues. In germline, CDR1 is MNHEY, CDR2 SVGAGI.

This clonotype came up many times. The chain recombines TRBV2 with TRBJ2-7; 8 nucleotides agree with TRBD1. V shed 4 bases and J 3 bases; nucleotides not matched to a gene: 2. Germline-derived CDR1 and CDR2 are SNHLY and FYNNEI. CDR3 length: 13 residues. CDR3 nucleotide sequence: TGTGCCAGCAGTGGACAGGGGCGCTACGAGCAGTACTTC. As protein: CASSGQGRYEQYF.

The CDR3 region is CASSPRTGEWRSSYEQYF. The CDR3 nucleotides are TGTGCCAGTAGTCCCCGGACAGGCGAGTGGCGAAGCTCCTACGAGCAGTACTTC. The chain recombines TRBV19 with TRBJ2-7; 7 nucleotides match TRBD1. CDR1 and CDR2 (germline): LNHDA, SQIVND (reference sequence). J was trimmed by 0 bases and V by 5 bases; bases with no gene match: 16. The CDR3 runs to 18 residues.

This clonotype was counted many times. This chain links TRBV20-1 with TRBJ2-2; possible D gene TRBD2, 5 bases. Trimming stripped 3 bases from V and 2 bases from J, with 16 bases between. Germline V lookup: CDR1 DFQATT, CDR2 SNEGSKA (reference sequence). The CDR3 loop spans 16 amino acids. The chain's CDR3 is CSASSSRLSNTGELFF. The CDR3, as DNA: TGCAGTGCTAGCTCTAGCCGCCTATCCAACACCGGGGAGCTGTTTTTT.

Many counts were recorded for this clonotype. The chain recombines TRBV7-9 with TRBJ2-7, with D perhaps TRBD2 (6 bases). The CDR3 totals 15 residues. V was shortened by 4 bases and J by 0 bases, with 13 bases between the two germline ends. Germline assignment: CDR1 SEHNR and CDR2 FQNEAQ (reference sequence). CDR3 coding DNA: TGTGCCAGCAGCTCCGGGGACTCAAGCTCCTACGAGCAGTACTTC. Amino acids: CASSSGDSSSYEQYF.

This clonotype was recorded at least ten times. This chain links TRBV3-1 with TRBJ1-6, with 7 nucleotides matching TRBD1. Germline CDR1 is LGHDT and CDR2 is YNNKEL (reference sequence). The CDR3 has 16 residues. V lost 0 bases to trimming and J lost 7 bases; unmatched junction nucleotides: 6. The CDR3 DNA reads as TGTGCCAGCAGCCAAGATCCCCCAGGGGGGAATTCACCCCTCCACTTT. It codes for CASSQDPPGGNSPLHF.

The chain couples TRBV27 to TRBJ2-3, with 11 bases that match TRBD1. The CDR3 is 15 amino acids. Germline trimming cut 5 bases from V and 5 bases from J; bases unmatched to any gene: 6. The germline V gene encodes CDR1 MNHEY and CDR2 SMNVEV (reference sequence). In DNA form, the CDR3 reads TGTGCCAGCAGTCGGACAGGGGGCTCGGTAGATACGCAGTATTTT. The encoded protein is CASSRTGGSVDTQYF.

Ten or more counts support this clonotype. V is TRBV11-2 and J is TRBJ2-1; 11 bases fit TRBD2. Looked up from germline, CDR1 is SGHAT and CDR2 is FQNNGV. V dropped 1 base and J dropped 0; count of bases not matched to a gene: 8. The CDR3 has 19 residues. The CDR3 bases are TGTGCCAGCAGCTTAGCACTAGCGGGGGCCTTGAGCTCCTACAATGAGCAGTTCTTC. This translates into CASSLALAGALSSYNEQFF.

Of note for this clonotype: A much larger clonotype is one base distant, so this may be a read error. The V and J genes are TRBV20-1 and TRBJ1-1; D uncertain. Germline V gene lookup returns CDR1 DFQATT and CDR2 SNEGSKA (reference sequence). V lost 6 bases and J 0 bases, leaving 17 bases between the germline ends. The CDR3 is 15 amino acids. The CDR3 DNA reads as TGCAGTGCCACGACACAACTTAGCATGAACACTGAAGCTTTCTTT. Translation: CSATTQLSMNTEAFF.

In its sample, this clonotype was seen many times. J is TRBJ1-5 and V is TRBV7-2, with D possibly TRBD1 on 6 matching bases. Between the trimmed V and J ends, which lost 4 bases and 1 base, there was a span of 14 bases. There are 16 residues in the CDR3. The V gene's germline CDR1 is SGHTA and CDR2 FQGNSA. The CDR3 nucleotides read TGTGCCAGCAGCTCCTGGGGGGGCGCGAGCAATCAGCCCCAGCATTTT. Translated, it gives CASSSWGGASNQPQHF.

This clonotype was recorded at least ten times. The rearrangement links TRBV5-1 to TRBJ2-3, with no clear D. The CDR3 has 16 amino acids. Germline CDR1 reads SGHRS; CDR2 reads YFSETQ. V dropped 4 bases and J dropped 0 bases, with 15 bases sitting between them. CDR3 in amino acids: CASSPPSAESTDTQYF. As DNA, the CDR3 is TGCGCCAGCAGCCCCCCGAGCGCGGAAAGCACAGATACGCAGTATTTT.

This clonotype showed up many times. The chain recombines TRBV30 with TRBJ2-3; 9 nucleotides line up with TRBD2. V shed 1 base, J shed 6 bases, and the junction held 2 bases outside the gene matches. The CDR3 totals 13 residues. The germline CDR1 and CDR2 sequences are GTSNPN and SVGIG (reference sequence). CDR3 sequence (DNA): TGTGCCTGGAGTGGGGGACTAGCTGATACGCAGTATTTT. Translation gives CAWSGGLADTQYF.

This clonotype was counted many times. V is TRBV3-1 and J is TRBJ2-3; no reliable D call. Trimming removed 4 bases from V and 5 bases from J, with 10 bases in between. This CDR3 is 13 amino acids long. Germline values: CDR1 LGHDT, CDR2 YNNKEL (reference sequence). The CDR3 loop is CASSPIGQDTQYF. DNA for the CDR3: TGTGCCAGCAGCCCCATTGGGCAAGATACGCAGTATTTT.

This clonotype was detected only a few times. This chain connects TRBV20-1 to TRBJ2-1; TRBD1 or TRBD2 may be the D gene (5 bases each). CDR1 is DFQATT, CDR2 SNEGSKA, per germline (reference sequence). V dropped 3 bases and J dropped 6 bases, with 15 bases sitting between them. This CDR3 has 14 amino acids. DNA of the CDR3: TGCAGTGCTAGGGGACCGAACGGGGCCAATGAGCAGTTCTTC. This encodes CSARGPNGANEQFF.